These T cell receptor beta chains were read from a single sample in a study of CD8 T cells in Susac syndrome. A single record per CDR3 protein comes from TCRdb applying MiXCR to the immunoSEQ multiplex PCR reads. In the table there are about 200,000 distinct CDR3 sequences, about 96% of which are singletons. The sample taken for sequencing was CD4+ T cells from PBMCs. All receptors come from a human donor with multiple sclerosis. The CDR3 runs from the conserved cysteine through the conserved F or W. A D gene is named only where the DNA matches it firmly. Rows may omit the clone size; those that give it use once, few, many or a size class.

V: TRBV15
size: .
length: 16
J: TRBJ2-6
D: .
CDR3: CATSRDGGSGANVLTF
DNA: TGTGCCACCAGCAGAGATGGGGGATCAGGGGCCAACGTCCTGACTTTC

V: TRBV19
size: once
length: 15
J: TRBJ2-7
D: TRBD1
CDR3: CASSIADRESGEQYF
DNA: TGTGCCAGTAGTATAGCCGACAGGGAATCGGGCGAGCAGTACTTC

V: TRBV20-1
size: .
length: 15
J: TRBJ2-7
D: TRBD2
CDR3: CSARAPGLAAYEQYF
DNA: TGCAGTGCTAGAGCTCCGGGACTAGCGGCCTACGAGCAGTACTTC

V: TRBV18
size: .
length: 13
J: TRBJ2-7
D: .
CDR3: CASSPPASYEQYF
DNA: TGTGCCAGCTCACCGCCGGCTTCCTACGAGCAGTACTTC

V: TRBV29-1
size: .
length: 17
J: TRBJ2-3
D: TRBD1
CDR3: CSVEDPGQGAPPDTQYF
DNA: TGCAGCGTTGAAGACCCCGGACAGGGGGCGCCCCCAGATACGCAGTATTTT

V: TRBV12-3/TRBV12-4
size: .
length: 14
J: TRBJ2-1
D: .
CDR3: CASSPRRGSNEQFF
DNA: TGTGCCAGCAGTCCCCGACGAGGTAGCAATGAGCAGTTCTTC

V: TRBV30
size: .
length: 11
J: TRBJ2-2
D: .
CDR3: CAWSFNGELFF
DNA: TGTGCCTGGAGTTTTAACGGGGAGCTGTTTTTT

V: TRBV29-1
size: .
length: 12
J: TRBJ2-6
D: .
CDR3: CSGGAGANVLTF
DNA: TGCAGCGGGGGAGCTGGGGCCAACGTCCTGACTTTC

V: TRBV20-1
size: .
length: 17
J: TRBJ2-5
D: TRBD2
CDR3: CSARDIGTSGSWETQYF
DNA: TGCAGTGCTAGAGATATAGGGACTAGCGGGTCGTGGGAGACCCAGTACTTC

V: TRBV30
size: .
length: 12
J: TRBJ2-5
D: .
CDR3: CAWSTTQETQYF
DNA: TGTGCCTGGAGCACCACTCAAGAGACCCAGTACTTC

V: TRBV29-1
size: .
length: 17
J: TRBJ1-1
D: .
CDR3: CSVEDHVLGQMNTEAFF
DNA: TGCAGCGTTGAAGATCACGTATTGGGGCAGATGAACACTGAAGCTTTCTTT

V: TRBV15
size: .
length: 16
J: TRBJ2-2
D: .
CDR3: CATSGRDRANTGELFF
DNA: TGTGCCACCAGCGGCAGGGATCGTGCGAACACCGGGGAGCTGTTTTTT

V: TRBV3-1
size: .
length: 15
J: TRBJ1-2
D: .
CDR3: CASSPQPQRNYGYTF
DNA: TGTGCCAGCAGCCCTCAACCCCAACGCAACTATGGCTACACCTTC

V: TRBV30
size: .
length: 14
J: TRBJ2-1
D: TRBD2
CDR3: CAWSVWGGKAEQFF
DNA: TGTGCCTGGAGTGTCTGGGGGGGTAAAGCTGAGCAGTTCTTC

V: TRBV5-4
size: once
length: 14
J: TRBJ1-1
D: .
CDR3: CASSLRAGRTEAFF
DNA: TGTGCCAGCAGCTTGAGGGCAGGGAGAACTGAAGCTTTCTTT

V: TRBV15
size: .
length: 15
J: TRBJ2-5
D: .
CDR3: CATSTGDGEERTQYF
DNA: TGTGCCACCAGCACAGGAGATGGGGAGGAAAGGACCCAGTACTTC

V: TRBV11-2
size: .
length: 14
J: TRBJ2-1
D: .
CDR3: CASSVASPLFEQFF
DNA: TGTGCCAGCAGCGTGGCTTCCCCCTTATTTGAGCAGTTCTTC

V: TRBV18
size: .
length: 14
J: TRBJ2-7
D: .
CDR3: CASSPRTGTYEQYF
DNA: TGTGCCAGCTCACCACGTACGGGGACCTACGAGCAGTACTTC

V: TRBV9
size: .
length: 13
J: TRBJ2-7
D: .
CDR3: CASSVSSSYEQYF
DNA: TGTGCCAGCAGCGTATCAAGTTCCTACGAGCAGTACTTC

V: TRBV2
size: .
length: 13
J: TRBJ1-5
D: TRBD1
CDR3: CASRQGARQPQHF
DNA: TGTGCCAGCAGACAGGGGGCAAGGCAGCCCCAGCATTTT

V: TRBV20-1
size: .
length: 14
J: TRBJ1-2
D: .
CDR3: CSAKLVPFNYGYTF
DNA: TGCAGTGCTAAACTGGTTCCCTTTAACTATGGCTACACCTTC

V: TRBV9
size: .
length: 15
J: TRBJ2-5
D: TRBD2
CDR3: CASSRTSRLQETQYF
DNA: TGTGCCAGCAGCCGGACTAGCCGACTTCAAGAGACCCAGTACTTC